This record covers a single T cell receptor (beta chain). Its cognate antigen has yet to be identified. No much larger clonotype is one base removed from it; base qualities were not supplied. The cohort comprised some 680 healthy bone marrow donors. At the time of sampling, all cohort members were nominally healthy, though unrecorded immune exposures were likely present. The donor tested CMV seronegative and was one of the 352 seronegative cohort members. Each donor provided a peripheral blood sample, and peripheral blood mononuclear cells were used for TCR beta sequencing. The Qiagen DNeasy Blood Extraction Kit was used to extract genomic DNA from the blood cell samples. The sample belongs to a study of cytomegalovirus exposure and HLA in healthy donors (dated by TCRdb to 2017 to 2019). Context from the whole study: An earlier analysis of 587 of the donors reported under 300 Gb of sequence data and roughly 120 million unique TCR beta sequences obtained from about 179 million T cells. Among 350 to 400 genotyped donors of the cohort, an average of around 240,000 unique TCR beta nucleotide sequences were sequenced per donor, about a sixth of them non-productive. Five DR-DQ haplotypes were treated as single units for association and clustering because of strong linkage in the cohort. The study was designed to test whether signatures of past pathogen exposure could be identified by cataloging public T cell receptors. Genome-wide SNP genotypes for about 65% of the 666 donors were used in a later genetic analysis, which treated that subset as a discovery cohort. A later analysis re-analyzed previously published TCR beta repertoires from roughly 630 donors and added high-resolution HLA genotyping to study TCR occurrence patterns. In the later analysis, no new phenotypic data were used to find candidate immune exposures; instead, reliance was placed on TCR beta sequences and their occurrence across donors. HLA typing covered class I and class II loci at four-digit resolution. To decide whether each TCR beta V gene segment behaved as functional or pseudogenic, an earlier analysis of some 540 of the donors relied on high-throughput TCR beta sequencing. The genetic ancestry cluster associated with self-reported Caucasian donors included around 76% of the approximately 430 genotyped donors. All discovery cohort repertoires had been generated on a single sequencing platform. The study combined high-throughput TCR immunosequencing, statistical association of individual TCRs with disease status, and machine learning to predict cytomegalovirus infection status. A separate validation cohort of over 95 different subjects was used in addition to the 666-subject first cohort. Typing coverage differed by locus: A, B, C, DRB1 and DQB1 were typed in about 620-630 donors, DQA1 in approximately 520, DPA1 in around 600, and DPB1 in around 440. Alongside the repertoire data, information on donor age, sex, ethnicity and CMV serostatus was compiled. Roughly 300 gigabases of sequencing data and around 80 million unique TCR sequences made up an early release that covered 500 to 700 HLA-typed donors. Using immunosequencing, the study profiled T cell repertoires from 640 or so subjects and related those repertoires to cytomegalovirus serostatus.

Study-level results and caveats: Specific HLA alleles were associated with around 18,000 TCR beta sequences at a false discovery rate of 0.05 in a later analysis. When HLA alleles, especially DR and DQ, strongly co-occurred, attributing TCR associations to individual alleles was difficult. Some IMGT-functional V segments, including TRBV6-2 and TRBV6-3, could not be told apart with the 87-base-pair reads, so those segments were excluded. In an earlier analysis of fewer than 700 of the donors, most TCR beta V segments appeared in productive rearrangements about 87% or about 30% of the time, broadly matching IMGT annotations. Correlated functional status among segregating V segments might be attributable to linkage disequilibrium, but an unknown experimental factor could not be ruled out. Because some donors lacked HLA typing at each locus, the association tests relied only on the typed subset. A few of the identified cytomegalovirus-associated TCR beta chains were confirmed in vitro to be specific for cytomegalovirus antigens. According to a later analysis, most CMV-associated TCR beta chains appeared to be HLA-restricted, and the HLA associations seemed to be driven largely by CMV exposure. The authors suggested that the approach could potentially be extended to other disease states and immunological phenotypes. Compared with equally common non-associated chains, HLA-associated TCR beta chains in a later analysis were more clonally expanded and had lower generation probabilities. A later analysis found that TCR association rates varied across HLA loci, with DRB1 alleles showing the most associated TCRs and HLA-C alleles the fewest. In a later genetic analysis, fewer N-insertions in productive TCRs were reported among donors in an Asian-associated ancestry cluster than the roughly 700-donor mean. Immune exposure information for the cohort was limited to CMV serostatus. A cluster of highly shared sequence variants was judged likely to represent a technical artifact of the sequencing pipeline. V-gene and J-gene trimming of TCR beta chains was associated with a missense DCLRE1C variant in a later genetic analysis, and the association was replicated in an independent cohort. Because counts were too low, approximately 15 rarely observed V segments, including chromosome 9 orphons, were excluded from the earlier analysis of 587 of the donors. This cohort had only TCR beta chains sequenced, and the lack of alpha or paired-chain data limited which features could be detected. A further reported finding was that TCR beta sequences accurately predicted the HLA-A and HLA-B alleles for most subjects in the first cohort. According to a later analysis, parvovirus B19, influenza, CMV and Epstein-Barr virus appeared linked to several top co-occurrence clusters. Cytomegalovirus status was reported to be diagnosed by the classifier with high specificity and sensitivity in both the original and validation cohorts. The presence/absence analyses assumed that sequencing depth was roughly uniform across donors, and that assumption may not be true. A total of 150 to 200 TCR beta chains were listed by the study as associated with cytomegalovirus. Most TCR sequences were observed very rarely across donors, whereas some public TCRs were present in many individuals.

Trimming at the junction amounts to 3 bases on V and 2 bases on J, and the germline ends lie 16 bases apart. From the cysteine up to the phenylalanine, the CDR3 has a length of 17 residues. The retained sequence is limited to the CDR3, 51 bases, with the frame set at the first base. Based on the germline V gene (reference sequence), the CDR1 and CDR2 sequences are MNHEY and SMNVEV. The library came from the immunoSEQ multiplex PCR assay. For the multiplex PCR, a mixture combining 60 forward primers for TCR Vbeta segments and 13 reverse primers for TCR Jbeta segments was used. The CDR3 region of rearranged TCR beta genes was amplified from genomic DNA by a multiplex PCR assay. The amplified TCR beta libraries were sequenced on the Illumina HiSeq System as 87-base-pair reads. Concerning the study's data processing: Across the roughly 700 repertoires, a later analysis counted approximately 75 million unique TCR beta chains, some 11 million of which were shared by at least two donors. To remove PCR and sequencing errors, raw reads were error-corrected and collapsed into unique sequences using a nearest-neighbor algorithm that merged closely related sequences. CDR3 sequences were aligned to IMGT reference sequences to assign V, D and J gene segments. Each retained sequence needed at least a six-nucleotide match to both a V gene segment and a J gene segment. A rearrangement was called productive if the CDR3 had no stop codons and remained in frame with V and J, and every other rearrangement was called non-productive. CDR3 was defined by IMGT convention, running from the second conserved V-encoded cysteine to the conserved J-encoded phenylalanine. The earlier analysis of 550 to 650 of the donors excluded any sequence lacking an unambiguous match to a single V gene segment. In an earlier analysis of 500 to 750 of the donors, V segments were called functional above 56.7% productive rearrangements and were called segregating when the between-donor standard deviation exceeded 5%. A statistical classification framework was developed to diagnose cytomegalovirus status using the catalog of TCR beta chain sequences. In a later analysis, V and J genes were assigned by comparing TCR nucleotide sequences against IMGT/GENE-DB human TR gene sequences. In a later analysis, CDR3 sequences and most-parsimonious VDJ recombination scenarios were assigned using the TCRdist pipeline. In a later analysis, each TCR beta chain was defined by its CDR3 amino acid sequence together with its V-gene family, and reads without a unique V-gene family were excluded. To address suspected cross-contamination and a sequencing artifact, a later analysis removed roughly 580 highly shared, low-generation-probability nucleotide sequences. A later analysis calculated a clonal expansion index for each public chain from normalized within-repertoire ranks of inferred template counts. In a later analysis, generation probabilities were computed with a VDJ recombination model fitted to out-of-frame rearrangements, and the resulting probabilities were checked against IGoR. A later analysis scored TCR-TCR, TCR-HLA and TCR-CMV co-occurrence with hypergeometric tests, applying a repertoire-size bias correction to TCR pairs. To estimate false discovery rates, a later analysis permuted the HLA or CMV assignments 20 times. A later analysis grouped co-occurring TCRs with DBSCAN, adding TCRdist sequence similarity when clustering within HLA-allele-positive subsets. Repertoires with fewer than 30,000 or more than 120,000 public chains were left out of co-occurrence clustering, as were a handful of repertoires with anomalous nucleotide sharing. TCRdb limited this immuneACCESS table to in-frame rearrangements with V and J called. A share of clones is missing; checked studies link under half to unresolved V genes, and the rest is unexplained. That table gives V, J and clone size, and the DNA gave D and trimming. The sample yields a few hundred thousand clones; approximately 79% were counted once. The top ten clones comprise 0.2% to 0.25% of the sample.

This receptor was identified in a girl aged 2 to 10 in good health and CMV-seronegative. Specimen: PBMCs. The V gene is TRBV27 and the J gene is TRBJ1-4; TRBD1 could be the D gene, as 5 bases match. Read as DNA, the sequence is TGTGCCAGCAGTTTTCGGCAGGGTCCTAAGACTAATGAAAAACTGTTTTTT. It translates as CASSFRQGPKTNEKLFF.